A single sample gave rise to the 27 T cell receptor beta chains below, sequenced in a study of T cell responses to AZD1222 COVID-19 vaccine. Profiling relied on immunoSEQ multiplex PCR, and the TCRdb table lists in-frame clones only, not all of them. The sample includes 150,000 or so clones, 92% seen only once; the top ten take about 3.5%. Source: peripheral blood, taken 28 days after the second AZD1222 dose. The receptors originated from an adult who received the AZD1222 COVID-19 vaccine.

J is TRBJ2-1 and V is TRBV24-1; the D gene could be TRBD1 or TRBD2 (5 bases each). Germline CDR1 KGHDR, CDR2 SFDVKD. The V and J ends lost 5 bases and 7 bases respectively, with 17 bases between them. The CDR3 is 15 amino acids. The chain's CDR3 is CATSARPGQGNEQFF. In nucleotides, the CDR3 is TGTGCCACCAGTGCCCGCCCGGGGCAGGGTAATGAGCAGTTCTTC.

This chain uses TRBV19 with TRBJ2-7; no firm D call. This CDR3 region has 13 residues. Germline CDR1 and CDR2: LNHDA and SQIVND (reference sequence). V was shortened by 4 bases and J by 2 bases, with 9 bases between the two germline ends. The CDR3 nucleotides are TGTGCCAGTAGTAACTGGGGAACCTACGAGCAGTACTTC. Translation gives CASSNWGTYEQYF.

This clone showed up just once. CDR3 sequence (DNA): TGTGCCAGCAGCTTATGGGTAGGGGGCAATCAGCCCCAGCATTTT. Translating it yields CASSLWVGGNQPQHF. This chain uses TRBV5-6 with TRBJ1-5; D is perhaps TRBD1 (5 bases). The CDR3 is 15 amino acids. CDR1 is SGHDT, CDR2 YYEEEE, per germline. V was shortened by 2 bases and J by 2 bases, with 11 bases between the two germline ends. The full variable domain, rest sourced from reference TRBV5-6 and TRBJ1-5, is DAGVTQSPTHLIKTRGQQVTLRCSPKSGHDTVSWYQQALGQGPQFIFQYYEEEERQRGNFPDRFSGHQFPNYSSELNVNALLLGDSALYLCASSLWVGGNQPQHFGDGTRLSIL.

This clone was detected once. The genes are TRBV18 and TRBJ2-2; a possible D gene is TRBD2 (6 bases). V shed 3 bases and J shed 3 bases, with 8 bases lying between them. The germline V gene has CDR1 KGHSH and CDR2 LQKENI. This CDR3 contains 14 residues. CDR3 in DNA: TGTGCCAGCTCACCGGAGGGAGACACCGGGGAGCTGTTTTTT. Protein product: CASSPEGDTGELFF.

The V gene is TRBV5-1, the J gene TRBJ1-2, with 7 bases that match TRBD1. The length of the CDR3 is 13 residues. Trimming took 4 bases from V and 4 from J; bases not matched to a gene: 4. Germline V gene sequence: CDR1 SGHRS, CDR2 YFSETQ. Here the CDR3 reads CASSHDRAYGYTF. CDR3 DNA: TGCGCCAGCAGCCACGACAGGGCCTATGGCTACACCTTC.

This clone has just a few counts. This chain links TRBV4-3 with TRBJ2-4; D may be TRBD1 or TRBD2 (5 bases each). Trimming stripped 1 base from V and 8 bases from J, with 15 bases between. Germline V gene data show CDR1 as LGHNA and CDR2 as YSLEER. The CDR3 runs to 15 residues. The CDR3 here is CASSQGPGRTDIQYF. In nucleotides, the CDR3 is TGCGCCAGCAGCCAAGGCCCAGGGAGAACGGACATTCAGTACTTC.

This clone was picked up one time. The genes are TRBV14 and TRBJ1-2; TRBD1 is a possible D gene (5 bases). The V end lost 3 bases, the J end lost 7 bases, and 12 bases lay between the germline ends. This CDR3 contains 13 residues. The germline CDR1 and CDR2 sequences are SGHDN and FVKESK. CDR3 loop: CASSQGRGSGYTF. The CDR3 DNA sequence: TGTGCCAGCAGCCAGGGCCGGGGGAGTGGCTACACCTTC.

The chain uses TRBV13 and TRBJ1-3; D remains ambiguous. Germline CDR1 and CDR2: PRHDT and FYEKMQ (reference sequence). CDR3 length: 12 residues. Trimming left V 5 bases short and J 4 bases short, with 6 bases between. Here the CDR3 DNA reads TGTGCCAGCAGCCCCAGAGGAAACACCATATATTTT. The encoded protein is CASSPRGNTIYF.

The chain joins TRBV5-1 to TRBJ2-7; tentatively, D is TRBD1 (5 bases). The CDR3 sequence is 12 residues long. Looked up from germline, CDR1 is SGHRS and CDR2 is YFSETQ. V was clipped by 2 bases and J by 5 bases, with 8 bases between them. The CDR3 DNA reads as TGCGCCAGCAGCTTTGGACACGACGAGCAGTACTTC. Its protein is CASSFGHDEQYF.

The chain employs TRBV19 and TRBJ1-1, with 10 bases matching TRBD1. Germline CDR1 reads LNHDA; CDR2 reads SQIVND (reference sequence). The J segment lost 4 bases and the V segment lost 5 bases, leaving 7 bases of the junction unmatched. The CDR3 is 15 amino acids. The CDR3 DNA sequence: TGTGCCAGTAGTCCCTGGGACAGGGGCGCCACTGAAGCTTTCTTT. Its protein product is CASSPWDRGATEAFF.

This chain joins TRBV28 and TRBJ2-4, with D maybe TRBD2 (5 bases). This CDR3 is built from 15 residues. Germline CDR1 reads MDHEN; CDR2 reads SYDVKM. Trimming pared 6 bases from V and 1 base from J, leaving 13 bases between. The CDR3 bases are TGTGCCAGCAGAAGCGCCGGGAACGCCAAAAACATTCAGTACTTC. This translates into CASRSAGNAKNIQYF. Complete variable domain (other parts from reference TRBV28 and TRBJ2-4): DVKVTQSSRYLVKRTGEKVFLECVQDMDHENMFWYRQDPGLGLRLIYFSYDVKMKEKGDIPEGYSVSREKKERFSLILESASTNQTSMYLCASRSAGNAKNIQYFGAGTRLSVL.

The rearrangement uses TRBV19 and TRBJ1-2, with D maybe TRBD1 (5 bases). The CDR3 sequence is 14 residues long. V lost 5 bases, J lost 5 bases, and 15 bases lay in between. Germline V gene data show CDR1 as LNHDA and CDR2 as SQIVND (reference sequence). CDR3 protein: CASSPGLYSYGYTF. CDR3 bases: TGTGCCAGTAGTCCAGGGCTTTACAGTTATGGCTACACCTTC.

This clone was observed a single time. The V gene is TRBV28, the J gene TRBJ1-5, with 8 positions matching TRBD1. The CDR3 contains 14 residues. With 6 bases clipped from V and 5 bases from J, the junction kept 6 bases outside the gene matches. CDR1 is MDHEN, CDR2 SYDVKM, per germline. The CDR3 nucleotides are TGTGCCAGCAGACAGGGGGGAGGCGATCAGCCCCAGCATTTT. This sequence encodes CASRQGGGDQPQHF. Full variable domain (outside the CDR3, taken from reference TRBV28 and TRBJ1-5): DVKVTQSSRYLVKRTGEKVFLECVQDMDHENMFWYRQDPGLGLRLIYFSYDVKMKEKGDIPEGYSVSREKKERFSLILESASTNQTSMYLCASRQGGGDQPQHFGDGTRLSIL.

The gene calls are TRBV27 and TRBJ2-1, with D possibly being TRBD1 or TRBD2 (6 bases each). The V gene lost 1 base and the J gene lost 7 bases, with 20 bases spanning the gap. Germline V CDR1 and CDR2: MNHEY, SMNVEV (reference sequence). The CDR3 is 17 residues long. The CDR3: CASSLLGGQGLGNEQFF. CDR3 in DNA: TGTGCCAGCAGTTTATTAGGGGGGCAGGGCCTAGGGAATGAGCAGTTCTTC.

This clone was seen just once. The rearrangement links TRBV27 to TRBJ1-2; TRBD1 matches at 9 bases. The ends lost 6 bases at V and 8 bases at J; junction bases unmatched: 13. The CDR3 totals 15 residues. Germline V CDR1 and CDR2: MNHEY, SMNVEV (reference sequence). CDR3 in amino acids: CASRKTGQGWEGYTF. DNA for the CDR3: TGTGCCAGCAGGAAAACGGGACAGGGATGGGAGGGCTACACCTTC.

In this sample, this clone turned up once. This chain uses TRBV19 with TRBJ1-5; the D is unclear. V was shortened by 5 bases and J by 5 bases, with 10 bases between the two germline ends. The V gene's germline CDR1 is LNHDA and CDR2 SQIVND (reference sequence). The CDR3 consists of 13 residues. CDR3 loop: CASSPEGDQPQHF. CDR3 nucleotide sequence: TGTGCCAGTAGTCCAGAGGGTGATCAGCCCCAGCATTTT.

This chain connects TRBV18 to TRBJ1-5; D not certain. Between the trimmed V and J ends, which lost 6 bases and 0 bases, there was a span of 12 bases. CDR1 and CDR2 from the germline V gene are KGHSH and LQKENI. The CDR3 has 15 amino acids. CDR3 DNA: TGTGCCAGCTCGCCAGGACGGACTAGCAATCAGCCCCAGCATTTT. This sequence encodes CASSPGRTSNQPQHF.

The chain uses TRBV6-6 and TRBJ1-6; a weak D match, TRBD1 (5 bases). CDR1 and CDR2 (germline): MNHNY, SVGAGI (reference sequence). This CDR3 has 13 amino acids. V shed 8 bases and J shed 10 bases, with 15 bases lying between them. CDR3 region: CASYSGHSSPLHF. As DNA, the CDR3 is TGTGCCAGCTATTCCGGACACTCATCACCCCTCCACTTT.

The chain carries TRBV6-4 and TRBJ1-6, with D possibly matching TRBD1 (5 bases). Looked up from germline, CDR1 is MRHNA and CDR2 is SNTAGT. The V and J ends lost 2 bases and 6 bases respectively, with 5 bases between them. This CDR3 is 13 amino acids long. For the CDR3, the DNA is TGTGCCAGCAGTGACAGGGGTAATTCACCCCTCCACTTT. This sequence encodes CASSDRGNSPLHF.

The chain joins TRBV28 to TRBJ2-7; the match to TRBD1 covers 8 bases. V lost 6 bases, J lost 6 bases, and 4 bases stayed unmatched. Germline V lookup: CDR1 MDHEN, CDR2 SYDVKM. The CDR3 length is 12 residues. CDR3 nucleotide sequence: TGTGCCAGCAGCATACAGGGGGTCGAGCAGTACTTC. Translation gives CASSIQGVEQYF.

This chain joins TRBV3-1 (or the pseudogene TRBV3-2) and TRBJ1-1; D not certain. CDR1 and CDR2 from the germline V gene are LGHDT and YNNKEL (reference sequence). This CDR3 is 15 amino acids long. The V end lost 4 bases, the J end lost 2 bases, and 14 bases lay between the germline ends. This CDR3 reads CASSPIRKPNTEAFF. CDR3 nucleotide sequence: TGTGCCAGCAGCCCTATTCGCAAGCCAAACACTGAAGCTTTCTTT.

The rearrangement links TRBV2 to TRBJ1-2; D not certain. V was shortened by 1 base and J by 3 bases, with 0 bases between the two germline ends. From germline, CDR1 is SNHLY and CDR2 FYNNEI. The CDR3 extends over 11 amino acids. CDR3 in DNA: TGTGCCAGCAGTGAAGACTATGGCTACACCTTC. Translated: CASSEDYGYTF. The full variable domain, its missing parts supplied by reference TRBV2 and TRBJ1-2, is EPEVTQTPSHQVTQMGQEVILRCVPISNHLYFYWYRQILGQKVEFLVSFYNNEISEKSEIFDDQFSVERPDGSNFTLKIRSTKLEDSAMYFCASSEDYGYTFGSGTRLTVV.

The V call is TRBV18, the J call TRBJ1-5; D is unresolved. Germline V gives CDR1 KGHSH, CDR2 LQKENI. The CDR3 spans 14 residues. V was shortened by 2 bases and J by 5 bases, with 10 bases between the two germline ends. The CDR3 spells CASSPAADYQPQHF. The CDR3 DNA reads TGTGCCAGCTCACCAGCGGCGGACTATCAGCCCCAGCATTTT.

The CDR3: CASSYRVYYGYTF. CDR3 coding DNA: TGTGCCAGCAGTTATCGGGTTTACTATGGCTACACCTTC. The chain links TRBV28 to TRBJ1-2, with no clear D. Germline V gives CDR1 MDHEN, CDR2 SYDVKM. V dropped 4 bases and J dropped 3 bases, with 9 bases sitting between them. This CDR3 region has 13 residues.

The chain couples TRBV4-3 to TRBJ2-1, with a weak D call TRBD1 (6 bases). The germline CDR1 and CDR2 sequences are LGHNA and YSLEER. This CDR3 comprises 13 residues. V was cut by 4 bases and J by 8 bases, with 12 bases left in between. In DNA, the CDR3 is TGCGCCAGCAGCCCTCGACAGGTAGATGAGCAGTTCTTC. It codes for CASSPRQVDEQFF.

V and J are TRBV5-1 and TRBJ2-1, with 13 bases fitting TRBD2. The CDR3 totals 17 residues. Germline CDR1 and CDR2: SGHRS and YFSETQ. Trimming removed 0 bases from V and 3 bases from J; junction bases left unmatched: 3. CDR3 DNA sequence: TGCGCCAGCAGCTTGGGGACTAGCGGGAGTCTCTACAATGAGCAGTTCTTC. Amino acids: CASSLGTSGSLYNEQFF.

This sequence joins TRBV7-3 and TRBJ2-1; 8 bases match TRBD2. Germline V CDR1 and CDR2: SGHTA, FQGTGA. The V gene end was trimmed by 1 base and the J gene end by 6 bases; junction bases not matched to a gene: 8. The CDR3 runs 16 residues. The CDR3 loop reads CASSLRGTSNLNEQFF. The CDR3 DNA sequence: TGTGCCAGCAGCTTAAGGGGGACTAGTAATCTCAATGAGCAGTTCTTC.